This TCR beta chain was recovered during a study of T cells in Graves' hyperthyroidism and ophthalmopathy. This clonotype was counted many times. The investigators amplified TCR beta CDR3 regions from RNA transcripts. Carried out on the TCR CDR3, a first-round RT-PCR used the HTBI primer set. TCRdb reprocessed the multiplex PCR reads with MiXCR, giving one entry per CDR3 protein. The sample lists 150,000 to 200,000 distinct CDR3 sequences; about 9% were seen once. Germline V gives CDR1 KGHDR, CDR2 SFDVKD. This CDR3 has 16 amino acids. The junction had 8 bases not matched to a gene; V was cut back by 3 bases and J by 5 bases.

The sequenced sample consisted of blood. The chain couples TRBV24-1 to TRBJ2-2; 7 positions agree with TRBD1. The clonotype was recovered from a woman aged 18-35 years with Graves' hyperthyroidism that later progressed to Graves' ophthalmopathy. The CDR3 bases are TGTGCCACCAGTGATGTTTGGGACAGAGATACCGGGGAGCTGTTTTTT. Translated: CATSDVWDRDTGELFF.